This is a list of T cell receptor beta chains from one sample in a study of OX40 agonist ivuxolimab in advanced cancers. Generated by immunoSEQ multiplex PCR, the TCRdb table keeps only in-frame clones and is missing some. The table lists about 99,000 clones, 94% of them singletons. Sequencing was performed on CD4+ or CD8+ T cells sorted from blood, taken in a trial of the OX40 agonist ivuxolimab. The receptor set was obtained from an adult with an advanced solid tumor such as melanoma, head and neck, liver or kidney cancer. Both conserved end residues are part of each CDR3. D genes are given only for firm matches. A row's size may be missing; if present it is once, few, many or a size class.

J gene | clone size | V gene | D gene | CDR3 DNA | CDR3 protein
TRBJ1-5 | NA | TRBV28 | NA | TGTGCCAGCCGGGTGCCATTTCGGCCCCAGCATTTT | CASRVPFRPQHF
TRBJ2-1 | NA | TRBV5-6 | NA | TGTGCCAGCAGCTTGTTAGTGTTCAATGAGCAGTTCTTC | CASSLLVFNEQFF
TRBJ1-2 | NA | TRBV28 | NA | TGTGCCAGCAGTTTTAACACTTTGTCCTATGGCTACACCTTC | CASSFNTLSYGYTF
TRBJ1-1 | NA | TRBV7-2 | NA | TGTGCCAGCAGTTCTTCCGGGGTGAACACTGAAGCTTTCTTT | CASSSSGVNTEAFF
TRBJ2-3 | NA | TRBV19 | NA | TGTGCCAGTAGTATAGAGGGCGGGACCCCTAGCACAGATACGCAGTATTTT | CASSIEGGTPSTDTQYF
TRBJ2-5 | NA | TRBV18 | TRBD1 | TGTGCCAGCTCACCAGTCAGGGGGCAAATGGTTAAGGAGTACTTC | CASSPVRGQMVKEYF
TRBJ2-3 | NA | TRBV4-3 | NA | TGCGCCAGCAGCCAAGATTCCCCTAGCACCCTAAGCACAGATACGCAGTATTTT | CASSQDSPSTLSTDTQYF
TRBJ2-7 | NA | TRBV19 | NA | TGTGCCAGTAATGGGGGTAGCTCCTACGAGCAGTACTTC | CASNGGSSYEQYF
TRBJ1-1 | NA | TRBV7-2 | NA | TGTGCCAGCAGCATCTACACCCTTGAAGCTTTCTTT | CASSIYTLEAFF
TRBJ1-2 | NA | TRBV19 | NA | TGTGCCACCCTCTTGTGGGGCCCGACTGGCTATGGCTACACCTTC | CATLLWGPTGYGYTF
TRBJ2-1 | NA | TRBV29-1 | NA | TGCAGCGTTTCCCCCACGAACTACAATGAGCAGTTCTTC | CSVSPTNYNEQFF
TRBJ2-2 | NA | TRBV11-3 | TRBD1 | TGTGCCAGCAGCAACCGACAGGGGAGGGGGGAGCTGTTTTTT | CASSNRQGRGELFF
TRBJ1-1 | once | TRBV27 | NA | TGTGCCAGTAAGAGGCCAGACTTGAACACTGAAGCTTTCTTT | CASKRPDLNTEAFF
TRBJ2-7 | NA | TRBV19 | NA | TGTGCCAGTAGTCCCAGGACGAGCTCCTACGAGCAGTACTTC | CASSPRTSSYEQYF
TRBJ2-7 | NA | TRBV5-1 | TRBD1 | TGCGCCAGCAGCGAATCGGGACAGGCCTTCTACGAGCAGTACTTC | CASSESGQAFYEQYF
TRBJ2-6 | NA | TRBV11-2 | TRBD1 | TGTGCCAGCAGCCAGAGGACAGGGGTTGGGGCCAACGTCCTGACTTTC | CASSQRTGVGANVLTF
TRBJ1-2 | NA | TRBV28 | NA | TGTGCCAGCAGTCACAGACGGACAGCTAACTATGGCTACACCTTC | CASSHRRTANYGYTF
TRBJ2-3 | NA | TRBV11-2 | NA | TGTGCCAGCAGTTCTGGACAGATTAGCACAGATACGCAGTATTTT | CASSSGQISTDTQYF
TRBJ1-1 | NA | TRBV10-3 | NA | TGTGCCATCAGTGGCCCAACGAACACTGAAGCTTTCTTT | CAISGPTNTEAFF
TRBJ1-1 | once | TRBV7-8 | NA | TGTGCCAGCAGCCGATCCCGGGGGGACACTGAAGCTTTCTTT | CASSRSRGDTEAFF
TRBJ1-5 | NA | TRBV5-6 | TRBD1 | TGTGCCAGCAGCTTGGGACAGGGGTGGGGTCAGCCCCAGCATTTT | CASSLGQGWGQPQHF
TRBJ2-3 | once | TRBV19 | NA | TGTGCCAGTAGTATTGGAGCTAGCGTAGCTACGCAGTATTTT | CASSIGASVATQYF
TRBJ2-3 | once | TRBV9 | TRBD2 | TGTGCCAGCAGCGTATGGACTAGCGGGGGGATCACAGATACGCAGTATTTT | CASSVWTSGGITDTQYF
TRBJ2-7 | NA | TRBV6-6 | TRBD2 | TGTGCCAGCAGTACTGGACTAGCGGGCTCCTACGAGCAGTACTTC | CASSTGLAGSYEQYF
TRBJ1-2 | NA | TRBV29-1 | NA | TGCAGCGTTGAAGATGAGCAGGGATTAAACTATGGCTACACCTTC | CSVEDEQGLNYGYTF
TRBJ1-5 | NA | TRBV5-5 | NA | TGTGCCAGCAGCTTGGCGGGAGTGGGCAATCAGCCCCAGCATTTT | CASSLAGVGNQPQHF
TRBJ2-5 | NA | TRBV7-9 | TRBD2 | TGTGCCAGCAGCCCCACGGGAGGGGGGGAGACCCAGTACTTC | CASSPTGGGETQYF
TRBJ2-7 | NA | TRBV4-3 | NA | TGCGCCAGCAGCCCTGGGTTGGGGAGGAACGAGCAGTACTTC | CASSPGLGRNEQYF
TRBJ1-6 | NA | TRBV4-1 | TRBD1 | TGCGCCAGCAGCCAAGTACAGGGGCTCAGAGCACCCCTCCACTTT | CASSQVQGLRAPLHF
TRBJ2-7 | NA | TRBV6-5 | NA | TGTGCCAGCAGTTACTCTACAGACTACGAGCAGTACTTC | CASSYSTDYEQYF
TRBJ2-4 | NA | TRBV6-5 | NA | TGTGCCAGCAGTTACTCTGGGAAAGCCAAAAACATTCAGTACTTC | CASSYSGKAKNIQYF
TRBJ2-6 | NA | TRBV7-3 | NA | TGTGCCAGCAGCTTAACGGCTTACAGGTCCACCGTAGGGGCCAACGTCCTGACTTTC | CASSLTAYRSTVGANVLTF
TRBJ2-5 | NA | TRBV5-4 | TRBD2 | TGTGCCAGCAGCTCCCGACTAGCGGCCCAAGAGACCCAGTACTTC | CASSSRLAAQETQYF